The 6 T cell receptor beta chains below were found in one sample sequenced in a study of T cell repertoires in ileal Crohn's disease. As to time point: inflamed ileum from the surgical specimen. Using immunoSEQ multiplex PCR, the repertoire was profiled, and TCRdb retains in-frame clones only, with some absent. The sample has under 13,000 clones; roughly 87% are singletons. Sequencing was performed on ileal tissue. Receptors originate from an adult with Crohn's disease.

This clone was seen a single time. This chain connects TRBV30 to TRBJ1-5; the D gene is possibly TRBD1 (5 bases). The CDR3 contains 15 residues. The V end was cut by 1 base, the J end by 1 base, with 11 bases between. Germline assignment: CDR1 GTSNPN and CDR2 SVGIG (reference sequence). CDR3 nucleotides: TGTGCCTGGAGTGGAGCAGGGTTGAGCAATCAGCCCCAGCATTTT. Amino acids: CAWSGAGLSNQPQHF.

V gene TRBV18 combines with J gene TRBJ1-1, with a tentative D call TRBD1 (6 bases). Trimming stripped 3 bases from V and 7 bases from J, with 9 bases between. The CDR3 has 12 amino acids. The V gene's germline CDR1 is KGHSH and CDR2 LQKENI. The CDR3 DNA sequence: TGTGCCAGCTCACCGCGGACAGATGAAGCTTTCTTT. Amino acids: CASSPRTDEAFF.

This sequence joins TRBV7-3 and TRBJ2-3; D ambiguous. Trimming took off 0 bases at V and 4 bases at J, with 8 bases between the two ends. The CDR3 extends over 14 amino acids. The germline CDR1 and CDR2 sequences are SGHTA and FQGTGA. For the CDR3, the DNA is TGTGCCAGCAGCTTAACAGGCCAAGCAGATACGCAGTATTTT. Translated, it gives CASSLTGQADTQYF.

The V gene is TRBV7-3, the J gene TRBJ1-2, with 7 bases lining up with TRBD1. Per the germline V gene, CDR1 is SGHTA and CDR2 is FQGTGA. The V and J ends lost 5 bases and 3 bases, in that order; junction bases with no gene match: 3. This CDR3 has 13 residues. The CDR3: CASSETGDYGYTF. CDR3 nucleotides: TGTGCCAGCAGCGAAACAGGGGACTATGGCTACACCTTC.

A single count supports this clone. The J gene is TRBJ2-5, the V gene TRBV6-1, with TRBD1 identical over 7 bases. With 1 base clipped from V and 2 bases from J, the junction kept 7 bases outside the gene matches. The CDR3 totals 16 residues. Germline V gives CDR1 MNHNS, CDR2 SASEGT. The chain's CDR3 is CASSEGYRGFQETQYF. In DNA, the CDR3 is TGTGCCAGCAGTGAAGGGTACAGGGGTTTTCAAGAGACCCAGTACTTC.

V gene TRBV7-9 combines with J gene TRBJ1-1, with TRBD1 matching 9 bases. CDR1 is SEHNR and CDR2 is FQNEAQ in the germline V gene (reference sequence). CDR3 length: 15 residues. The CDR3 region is CASSKADRGTLVAFF. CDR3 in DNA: TGTGCTTCCTCCAAGGCGGACAGGGGCACCCTAGTAGCTTTCTTT.